Each of the 21 T cell receptor beta chains below was sequenced from the same sample in a study of cytomegalovirus exposure and HLA in healthy donors. With 60 Vbeta and 13 Jbeta primers, the PCR was carried out. TCRdb keeps only in-frame clones here, not all; method: immunoSEQ multiplex PCR. The sample includes over 70,000 clones, around three fifths of them seen just once. Sequences were obtained from PBMCs. These receptors were taken from a woman aged 45 to 65 in good health and CMV-seropositive.

This clone was seen a handful of times. This chain joins TRBV11-3 and TRBJ2-7; D may be TRBD1 (6 bases). This CDR3 spans 14 amino acids. Trimming took off 5 bases at V and 6 bases at J, with 17 bases between the two ends. Germline CDR1 is SGHNT and CDR2 is YENEEA. CDR3: CASSLYPGTSEQYF. The CDR3 bases are TGTGCCAGCAGCCTCTACCCCGGGACATCCGAGCAGTACTTC. The variable domain in full, with the rest retrieved from reference TRBV11-3 and TRBJ2-7, is EAGVVQSPRYKIIEKKQPVAFWCNPISGHNTLYWYLQNLGQGPELLIRYENEEAVDDSQLPKDRFSAERLKGVDSTLKIQPAELGDSAVYLCASSLYPGTSEQYFGPGTRLTVT.

CDR3 bases: TGCGCCAGCAGCTCGACGGTCACTACGGAGACCCAGTACTTC. This codes for CASSSTVTTETQYF. The genes are TRBV5-1 and TRBJ2-5; D is unclear. The germline CDR1 and CDR2 sequences are SGHRS and YFSETQ. CDR3 size: 14 residues. Between the trimmed V and J ends, which lost 3 bases and 5 bases, there was a span of 14 bases. Filled out from reference TRBV5-1 and TRBJ2-5, the complete variable domain reads KAGVTQTPRYLIKTRGQQVTLSCSPISGHRSVSWYQQTPGQGLQFLFEYFSETQRNKGNFPGRFSGRQFSNSRSEMNVSTLELGDSALYLCASSSTVTTETQYFGPGTRLLVL.

V gene TRBV9 combines with J gene TRBJ2-3; TRBD2 matches 10 bases. The CDR3 runs 16 residues. The germline V gene has CDR1 SGDLS and CDR2 YYNGEE. After removal of 0 bases from V and 4 bases from J, the junction contained 5 bases not matched to a gene. The CDR3 DNA follows: TGTGCCAGCAGCGTAGAGAGCGGGGGGGCAGCAGATACGCAGTATTTT. Translating gives CASSVESGGAADTQYF.

This clone has a single count. The chain links TRBV6-5 to TRBJ2-2; TRBD1 matches 7 bases. CDR1 and CDR2 from the germline V gene are MNHEY and SVGAGI. J lost 4 bases, V lost 6 bases, and 5 bases had no gene match. The CDR3 loop spans 14 amino acids. The CDR3 loop is CASRRTGVTGELFF. The DNA for the CDR3 is TGTGCCAGCAGACGAACAGGGGTCACCGGGGAGCTGTTTTTT.

The CDR3 DNA follows: TGTGCCAGCACTTTCGTCCCGGGCGGGAAACTGTTTTTT. Protein: CASTFVPGGKLFF. The chain recombines TRBV28 with TRBJ1-4; D is ambiguous. CDR3 length: 13 residues. Trimming stripped 7 bases from V and 11 bases from J, with 17 bases between. Germline-derived CDR1 and CDR2 are MDHEN and SYDVKM.

There are a few counts of this clone. The chain links TRBV13 to TRBJ1-4; the match to TRBD1 covers 10 bases. V lost 4 bases, J lost 3 bases, and 2 bases stayed unmatched. The germline gives CDR1 PRHDT, CDR2 FYEKMQ (reference sequence). CDR3 length: 15 amino acids. CDR3 sequence (DNA): TGTGCCAGCAGCTCCGGACAGGGGGCTAATGAAAAACTGTTTTTT. It encodes CASSSGQGANEKLFF.

The genes are TRBV27 and TRBJ2-2; possibly TRBD1 for D (6 bases). This CDR3 region has 16 residues. Germline V gene lookup returns CDR1 MNHEY and CDR2 SMNVEV (reference sequence). The germline V and J ends were trimmed by 4 bases and 3 bases, with 15 bases remaining between them. CDR3 nucleotide sequence: TGTGCCAGCAGTTCCTCCCGGGACACCGACACCGGGGAGCTGTTTTTT. Translated: CASSSSRDTDTGELFF.

V is TRBV2 and J is TRBJ2-5; weak D call: TRBD2 (5 bases). Trimming took off 6 bases at V and 1 base at J, with 9 bases between the two ends. The CDR3 sequence is 13 residues long. CDR1 is SNHLY, CDR2 FYNNEI, per germline. The CDR3, as DNA: TGTGCCAGCAGCGGACTGACCCAAGAGACCCAGTACTTC. Residues: CASSGLTQETQYF.

In its sample, this clone was seen once. The J gene is TRBJ1-1, the V gene TRBV6-6; weak D call: TRBD1 (5 bases). CDR3 length: 13 residues. CDR1 is MNHNY and CDR2 is SVGAGI in the germline V gene (reference sequence). V was cut by 6 bases and J by 5 bases, with 13 bases left in between. Written as DNA, the CDR3 is TGTGCCAGCAGGCGGGGGGAAGGTACTGAAGCTTTCTTT. Translation: CASRRGEGTEAFF.

V is TRBV15 and J is TRBJ2-1; 7 nucleotides line up with TRBD1. V was clipped by 2 bases and J by 0 bases; unmatched bases: 4. This CDR3 has 16 residues. From germline, CDR1 is LNHNV and CDR2 YYDKDF (reference sequence). The CDR3 here is CATSRWDSSSYNEQFF. In nucleotides, the CDR3 is TGTGCCACCAGCAGATGGGACAGTAGCTCCTACAATGAGCAGTTCTTC. The whole variable domain, remainder taken from reference TRBV15 and TRBJ2-1, is DAMVIQNPRYQVTQFGKPVTLSCSQTLNHNVMYWYQQKSSQAPKLLFHYYDKDFNNEADTPDNFQSRRPNTSFCFLDIRSPGLGDTAMYLCATSRWDSSSYNEQFFGPGTRLTVL.

The rearrangement uses TRBV18 and TRBJ2-7; D is possibly TRBD1 (6 bases). This CDR3 is 16 amino acids long. The V end was cut by 3 bases, the J end by 0 bases, with 15 bases between. The germline CDR1 and CDR2 sequences are KGHSH and LQKENI. This CDR3 reads CASSPGRVGASYEQYF. CDR3 bases: TGTGCCAGCTCACCGGGGCGCGTGGGGGCCTCCTACGAGCAGTACTTC.

V gene TRBV11-1 combines with J gene TRBJ2-7; the D gene is possibly TRBD2 (6 bases). The germline CDR1 and CDR2 sequences are SGHAT and FQDESV (reference sequence). There are 14 residues in the CDR3. Trimming stripped 3 bases from V and 0 bases from J, with 9 bases between. The CDR3 DNA follows: TGTGCCAGCAGCTTCGAGACTAGCTCCTACGAGCAGTACTTC. Amino acids: CASSFETSSYEQYF. The entire variable domain, with the rest obtained from reference TRBV11-1 and TRBJ2-7, is as follows: EAEVAQSPRYKITEKSQAVAFWCDPISGHATLYWYRQILGQGPELLVQFQDESVVDDSQLPKDRFSAERLKGVDSTLKIQPAELGDSAMYLCASSFETSSYEQYFGPGTRLTVT.

V is TRBV6-1 and J is TRBJ1-4; a possible D gene is TRBD1 (6 bases). CDR1 is MNHNS, CDR2 SASEGT, per germline. The CDR3 contains 15 residues. V gave up 5 bases and J gave up 7 bases, with 17 bases separating them. The CDR3 region has the DNA TGTGCCAGCAGTACTCCCAGACAGGCACTTGAAAAACTGTTTTTT. Protein product: CASSTPRQALEKLFF.

The chain has TRBV9 and TRBJ2-5; D possibly corresponds to TRBD1 (6 bases). The CDR3 runs 13 residues. The germline gives CDR1 SGDLS, CDR2 YYNGEE. Trimming removed 0 bases at V and 5 bases at J, with 8 bases between. This CDR3 is CASSVGTAETQYF. For the CDR3, the DNA is TGTGCCAGCAGCGTAGGGACAGCGGAGACCCAGTACTTC.

The chain is built from TRBV5-6 and TRBJ2-7, with TRBD1 matching 11 bases. Germline CDR1 reads SGHDT; CDR2 reads YYEEEE. Trimming removed 1 base from V and 5 bases from J; junction bases left unmatched: 8. The CDR3 consists of 16 residues. The CDR3 reads CASSLFGTGGSDEQYF. Written as DNA, the CDR3 is TGTGCCAGCAGCTTGTTTGGGACAGGGGGTTCCGACGAGCAGTACTTC.

This chain joins TRBV7-3 and TRBJ2-1, with 9 nucleotides matching TRBD2. This CDR3 has 19 amino acids. V lost 0 bases and J lost 5; bases outside the gene matches: 14. Per germline, CDR1 SGHTA and CDR2 FQGTGA. CDR3 amino acids: CASSLTAGGPVIVHNEQFF. The DNA for the CDR3 is TGTGCCAGCAGCTTAACTGCGGGGGGGCCGGTCATTGTACACAATGAGCAGTTCTTC.

The chain carries TRBV28 and TRBJ1-2; D perhaps matches TRBD1 (6 bases). CDR3 length: 14 residues. Germline V lookup: CDR1 MDHEN, CDR2 SYDVKM. V was shortened by 3 bases and J by 10 bases, with 18 bases between the two germline ends. The CDR3: CASSLIEGGVSYTF. In nucleotides, the CDR3 is TGTGCCAGCAGTTTGATCGAGGGGGGGGTCTCCTACACCTTC.

This clone has more than one count but fewer than ten. The V call is TRBV9, the J call TRBJ2-1; D is perhaps TRBD2 (5 bases). In germline, CDR1 is SGDLS, CDR2 YYNGEE. The CDR3 covers 17 residues. Trimming removed 3 bases at V and 0 bases at J, with 16 bases between. The CDR3 reads CASSAPPMGSSYNEQFF. CDR3 nucleotide sequence: TGTGCCAGCAGCGCCCCACCTATGGGGAGCTCCTACAATGAGCAGTTCTTC.

This clone has a handful of counts. The chain recombines TRBV5-6 with TRBJ2-7, with a possible D match to TRBD2 (6 bases). Between the trimmed V and J ends, which lost 4 bases and 7 bases, there was a span of 15 bases. Looked up from germline, CDR1 is SGHDT and CDR2 is YYEEEE. The CDR3 has 13 residues. The CDR3 DNA reads TGTGCCAGCAGCGGGTCGATCGGGGGAGAGCAGTACTTC. This codes for CASSGSIGGEQYF.

This clone was seen a handful of times. The CDR3 bases are TGCGCCACCAGAACCGGGACTTCAGATACGCAGTATTTT. It codes for CATRTGTSDTQYF. The chain employs TRBV5-1 and TRBJ2-3, with D perhaps TRBD2 (6 bases). The CDR3 is made up of 13 amino acids. V dropped 9 bases and J dropped 4 bases, with 15 bases sitting between them. CDR1 and CDR2 (germline): SGHRS, YFSETQ. Complete variable domain (other parts from reference TRBV5-1 and TRBJ2-3): KAGVTQTPRYLIKTRGQQVTLSCSPISGHRSVSWYQQTPGQGLQFLFEYFSETQRNKGNFPGRFSGRQFSNSRSEMNVSTLELGDSALYLCATRTGTSDTQYFGPGTRLTVL.

The chain is built from TRBV6-5 and TRBJ2-2, with D perhaps TRBD2 (5 bases). The CDR3 has 14 residues. Trimming cost V 5 bases and J 0 bases, with 7 bases left between them. The germline gives CDR1 MNHEY, CDR2 SVGAGI. CDR3 sequence: CASSRETNTGELFF. The CDR3 nucleotides read TGTGCCAGCAGTCGGGAAACGAACACCGGGGAGCTGTTTTTT.